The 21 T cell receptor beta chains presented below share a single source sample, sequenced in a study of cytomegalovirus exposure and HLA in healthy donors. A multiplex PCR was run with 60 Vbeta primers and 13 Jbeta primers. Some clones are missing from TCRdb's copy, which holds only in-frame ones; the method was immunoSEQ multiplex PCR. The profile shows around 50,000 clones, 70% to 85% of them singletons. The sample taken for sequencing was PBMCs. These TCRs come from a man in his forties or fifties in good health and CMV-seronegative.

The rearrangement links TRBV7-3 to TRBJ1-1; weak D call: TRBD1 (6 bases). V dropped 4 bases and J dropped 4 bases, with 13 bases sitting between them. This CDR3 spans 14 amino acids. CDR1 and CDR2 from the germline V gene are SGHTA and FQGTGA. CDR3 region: CASSSYRETTEAFF. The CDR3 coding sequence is TGTGCCAGCAGCTCCTACAGGGAGACCACTGAAGCTTTCTTT.

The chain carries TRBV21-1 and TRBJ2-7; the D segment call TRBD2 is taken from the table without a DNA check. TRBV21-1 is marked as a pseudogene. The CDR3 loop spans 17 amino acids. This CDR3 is CASNPLGGGPWGREQYF. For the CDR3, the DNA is TGTGCCAGCAACCCCCTTGGGGGGGGGCCGTGGGGCAGGGAGCAGTACTTC.

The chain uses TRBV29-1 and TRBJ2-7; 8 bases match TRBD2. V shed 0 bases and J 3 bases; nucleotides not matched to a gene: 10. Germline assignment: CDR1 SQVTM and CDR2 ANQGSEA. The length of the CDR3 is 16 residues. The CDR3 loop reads CSVEDRAAGALYEQYF. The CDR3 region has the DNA TGCAGCGTTGAAGATAGGGCAGCGGGGGCTCTCTACGAGCAGTACTTC.

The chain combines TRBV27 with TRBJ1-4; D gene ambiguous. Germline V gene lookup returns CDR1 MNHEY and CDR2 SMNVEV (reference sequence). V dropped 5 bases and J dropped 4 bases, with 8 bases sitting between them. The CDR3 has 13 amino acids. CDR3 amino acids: CASSPGFNEKLFF. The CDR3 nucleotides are TGTGCCAGCAGTCCCGGTTTTAATGAAAAACTGTTTTTT.

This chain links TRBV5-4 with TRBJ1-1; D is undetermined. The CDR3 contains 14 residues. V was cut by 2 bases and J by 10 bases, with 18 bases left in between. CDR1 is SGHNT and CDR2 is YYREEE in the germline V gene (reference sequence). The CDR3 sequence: CASSLTHAGNGAFF. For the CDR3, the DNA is TGTGCCAGCAGCTTAACACATGCGGGGAATGGAGCTTTCTTT.

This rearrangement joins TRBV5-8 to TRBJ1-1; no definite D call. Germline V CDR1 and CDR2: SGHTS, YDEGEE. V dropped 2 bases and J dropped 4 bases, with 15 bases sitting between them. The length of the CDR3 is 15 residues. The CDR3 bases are TGTGCCAGCAGCTTATTGAAGGTTGGCGGCACTGAAGCTTTCTTT. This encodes CASSLLKVGGTEAFF.

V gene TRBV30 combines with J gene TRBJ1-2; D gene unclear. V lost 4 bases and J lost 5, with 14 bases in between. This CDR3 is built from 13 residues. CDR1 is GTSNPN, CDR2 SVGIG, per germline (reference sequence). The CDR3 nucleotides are TGTGCCTGGATCCGGGGAAACCTATATGGCTACACCTTC. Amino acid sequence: CAWIRGNLYGYTF.

The CDR3 loop is CAISESGLNGELFF. In DNA form, the CDR3 reads TGTGCCATCAGTGAATCGGGACTCAACGGGGAGCTGTTTTTT. The chain uses TRBV10-3 and TRBJ2-2; weak D call: TRBD2 (6 bases). This CDR3 is 14 amino acids long. Germline CDR1 and CDR2: ENHRY and SYGVKD. V was cut by 3 bases and J by 7 bases, with 12 bases left in between.

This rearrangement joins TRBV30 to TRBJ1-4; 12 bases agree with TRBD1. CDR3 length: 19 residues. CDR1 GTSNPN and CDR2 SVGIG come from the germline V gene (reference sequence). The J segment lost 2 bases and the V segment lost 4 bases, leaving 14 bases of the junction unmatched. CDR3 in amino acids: CAWTSPRDRGQTTNEKLFF. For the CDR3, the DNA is TGTGCCTGGACTTCGCCCCGGGACAGGGGGCAAACGACTAATGAAAAACTGTTTTTT.

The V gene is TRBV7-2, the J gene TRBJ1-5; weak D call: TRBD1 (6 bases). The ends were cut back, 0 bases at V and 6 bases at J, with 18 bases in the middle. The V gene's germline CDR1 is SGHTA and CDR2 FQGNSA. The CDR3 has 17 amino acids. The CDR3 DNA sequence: TGTGCCAGCAGCTTAGCAGGCAGGGGAAGTCTAGGTCAGCCCCAGCATTTT. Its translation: CASSLAGRGSLGQPQHF.

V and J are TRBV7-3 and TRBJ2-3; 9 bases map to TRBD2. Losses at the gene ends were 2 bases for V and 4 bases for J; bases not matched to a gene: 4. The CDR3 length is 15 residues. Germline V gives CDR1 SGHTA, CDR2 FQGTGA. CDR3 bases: TGTGCCAGCAGCTTAGGCGGGGGGGCCTCAGATACGCAGTATTTT. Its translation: CASSLGGGASDTQYF.

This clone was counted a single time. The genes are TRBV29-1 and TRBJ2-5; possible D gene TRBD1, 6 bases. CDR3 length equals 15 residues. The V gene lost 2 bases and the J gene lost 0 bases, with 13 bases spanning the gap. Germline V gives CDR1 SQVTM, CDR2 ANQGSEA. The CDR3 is CSVEPSGAYQETQYF. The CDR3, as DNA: TGCAGCGTTGAACCCTCAGGGGCGTACCAAGAGACCCAGTACTTC.

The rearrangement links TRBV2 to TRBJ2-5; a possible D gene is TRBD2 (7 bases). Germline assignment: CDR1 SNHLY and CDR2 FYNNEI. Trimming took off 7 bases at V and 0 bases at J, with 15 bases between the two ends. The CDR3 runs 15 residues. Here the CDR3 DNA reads TGTGCCAGCAAGGGGGGGGTCAGGGACCAAGAGACCCAGTACTTC. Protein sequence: CASKGGVRDQETQYF.

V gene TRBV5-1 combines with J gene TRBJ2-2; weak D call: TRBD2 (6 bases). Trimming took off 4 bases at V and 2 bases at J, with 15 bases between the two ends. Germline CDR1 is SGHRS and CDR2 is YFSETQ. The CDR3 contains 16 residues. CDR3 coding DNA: TGCGCCAGCAGCATAGACAAGGGACTCAACACCGGGGAGCTGTTTTTT. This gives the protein CASSIDKGLNTGELFF.

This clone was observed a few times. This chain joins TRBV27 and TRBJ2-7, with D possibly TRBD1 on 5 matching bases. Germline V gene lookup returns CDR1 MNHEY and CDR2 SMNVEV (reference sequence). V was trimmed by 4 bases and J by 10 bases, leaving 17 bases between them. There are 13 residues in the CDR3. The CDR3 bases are TGTGCCAGCAGTTCCCCCAACCGACAGAAACAGTACTTC. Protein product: CASSSPNRQKQYF.

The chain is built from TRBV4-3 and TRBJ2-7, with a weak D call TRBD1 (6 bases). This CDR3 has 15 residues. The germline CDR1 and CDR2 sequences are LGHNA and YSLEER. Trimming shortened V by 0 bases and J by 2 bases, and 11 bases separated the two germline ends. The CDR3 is CASSQDPRGAYEQYF. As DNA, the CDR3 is TGCGCCAGCAGCCAAGATCCCAGGGGAGCCTACGAGCAGTACTTC.

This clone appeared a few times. CDR3 protein: CASRGQGDEKLFF. CDR3 nucleotides: TGTGCCAGCAGGGGACAGGGGGATGAAAAACTGTTTTTT. V and J are TRBV9 and TRBJ1-4; 11 bases match TRBD1. Germline V gene lookup returns CDR1 SGDLS and CDR2 YYNGEE. The J segment lost 6 bases and the V segment lost 5 bases, leaving 0 bases of the junction unmatched. This CDR3 comprises 13 residues. Based on the CDR3 plus reference TRBV9 and TRBJ1-4, the full variable domain is DSGVTQTPKHLITATGQRVTLRCSPRSGDLSVYWYQQSLDQGLQFLIQYYNGEERAKGNILERFSAQQFPDLHSELNLSSLELGDSALYFCASRGQGDEKLFFGSGTQLSVL.

The CDR3 protein is CASSLDRDAGELFF. The CDR3 DNA is TGCGCCAGCAGCTTGGACAGGGACGCCGGGGAGCTGTTTTTT. The V gene is TRBV5-1, the J gene TRBJ2-2, with D tentatively TRBD1 (6 bases). Trimming removed 0 bases from V and 6 bases from J, with 9 bases in between. CDR1 and CDR2 from the germline V gene are SGHRS and YFSETQ. CDR3 size: 14 residues.

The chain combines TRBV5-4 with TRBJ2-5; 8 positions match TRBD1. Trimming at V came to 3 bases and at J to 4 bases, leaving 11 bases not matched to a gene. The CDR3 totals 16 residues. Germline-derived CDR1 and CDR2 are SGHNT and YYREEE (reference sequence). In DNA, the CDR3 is TGTGCCAGCAGCTCCCCCCGGCCAGGGGGCGCAGAGACCCAGTACTTC. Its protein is CASSSPRPGGAETQYF.

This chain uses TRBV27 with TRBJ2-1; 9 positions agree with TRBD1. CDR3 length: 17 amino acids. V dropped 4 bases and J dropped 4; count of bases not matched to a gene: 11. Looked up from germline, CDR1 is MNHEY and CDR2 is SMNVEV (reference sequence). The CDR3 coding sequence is TGTGCCAGCAGTTCGGGATCCAACAGGGGGCCTTACAATGAGCAGTTCTTC. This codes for CASSSGSNRGPYNEQFF.

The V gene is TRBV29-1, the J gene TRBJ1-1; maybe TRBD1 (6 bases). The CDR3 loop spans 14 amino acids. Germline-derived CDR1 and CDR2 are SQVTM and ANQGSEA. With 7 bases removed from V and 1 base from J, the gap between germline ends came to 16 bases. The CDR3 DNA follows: TGCAGCGCGCGGGGGGAAGGGGGGAACACTGAAGCTTTCTTT. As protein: CSARGEGGNTEAFF.